This record covers a single TCR beta chain. Its antigen is not identified. This sample was taken from a study of chemoradiotherapy in HPV16-positive cancers. Study-wide results and caveats: Functional assays defining HPV-specific T cells used only a couple of HPV16-positive patients. For HPV16-positive patients, expanding HPV-responsive T cells associated with longer recurrence-free survival. Non-HPV-specific T cells did not expand in tumors during treatment, whereas candidate HPV-specific clones and E7-related motifs did.

Clones were sequenced by immunoSEQ multiplex PCR, and TCRdb holds only the in-frame ones, with some missing. The sample gives under 35,000 clones, more than 85% of which show up once; over 15% is in the top ten. The sequence was obtained from a human donor with HPV-associated anogenital cancer. This material consisted of blood, taken from a patient who underwent chemoradiotherapy.

The CDR3 is CAISETYEQYF. The DNA for the CDR3 is TGTGCCATCAGTGAAACCTACGAGCAGTACTTC. The chain recombines TRBV10-3 with TRBJ2-7; D gene ambiguous. Germline CDR1 and CDR2: ENHRY and SYGVKD. This CDR3 spans 11 amino acids. The V end lost 3 bases, the J end lost 2 bases, and 2 bases lay between the germline ends.